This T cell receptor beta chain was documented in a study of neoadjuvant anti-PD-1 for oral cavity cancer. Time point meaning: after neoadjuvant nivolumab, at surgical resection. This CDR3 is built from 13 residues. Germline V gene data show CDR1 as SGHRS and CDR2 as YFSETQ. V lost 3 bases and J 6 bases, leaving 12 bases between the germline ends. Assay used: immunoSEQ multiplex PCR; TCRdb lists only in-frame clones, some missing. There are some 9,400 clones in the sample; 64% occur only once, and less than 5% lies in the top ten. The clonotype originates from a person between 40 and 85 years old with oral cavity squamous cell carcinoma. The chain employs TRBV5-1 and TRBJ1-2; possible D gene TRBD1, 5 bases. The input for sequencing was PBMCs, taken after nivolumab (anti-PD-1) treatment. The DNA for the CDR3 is TGCGCCAGCAGCTCTACCTGGGGGGATGGCTACACCTTC. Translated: CASSSTWGDGYTF.